Shown below are 19 T cell receptor beta chains from a single sample sequenced in a study of vaccination and CD4 T cells after COVID-19. No antigen has been assigned to these receptors. Treatment meaning: approximately nine-day PBMC culture with coronavirus spike peptide pools or control peptides (ViraFEST assay). The Oncomine TCR Beta short-read assay was what sequenced the DNA obtained from cultured CD4+ T cells. TCRdb fed the PCR reads into MiXCR, producing one record per CDR3 protein. Of 8,500 to 11,000 distinct CDR3 sequences listed, 50% to 70% are singletons. The sequenced sample was CD4+ T cells from blood, cultured in vitro. All receptors derive from a human donor who had recovered from COVID-19.

This clonotype occurred a few times. This chain uses TRBV20-1 with TRBJ1-2; 7 bases agree with TRBD1. V lost 4 bases, J lost 5 bases, and 7 bases stayed unmatched. The CDR3 has 13 residues. From germline, CDR1 is DFQATT and CDR2 SNEGSKA (reference sequence). The CDR3 DNA reads as TGCAGTGCTACCTTGACAGGGAGGTATGGCTACACCTTC. Amino acid sequence: CSATLTGRYGYTF.

The rearrangement uses TRBV7-2 and TRBJ1-2; 8 bases line up with TRBD1. The germline gives CDR1 SGHTA, CDR2 FQGNSA. The CDR3 runs to 12 residues. The junction had 0 bases not matched to a gene; V was cut back by 1 base and J by 8 bases. The CDR3 sequence is CASSLGTGGYTF. DNA for the CDR3: TGTGCCAGCAGCTTAGGGACAGGGGGCTACACCTTC.

This clonotype was seen a handful of times. The CDR3 loop reads CASSYSVGAPLHF. The CDR3 DNA reads as TGTGCCAGCAGTTACTCGGTGGGGGCGCCCCTCCACTTT. V is TRBV6-5 and J is TRBJ1-6; possible D gene TRBD1, 6 bases. The CDR3 spans 13 residues. V lost 0 bases, J lost 13 bases, and 10 bases lay in between. CDR1 is MNHEY and CDR2 is SVGAGI in the germline V gene.

The chain joins TRBV7-2 to TRBJ2-5; D is ambiguous. Germline loops: CDR1 SGHTA, CDR2 FQGNSA. The CDR3 consists of 13 residues. The V and J ends lost 1 base and 7 bases respectively, with 10 bases between them. The chain's CDR3 is CASSLGRSGTQYF. Here the CDR3 DNA reads TGTGCCAGCAGCTTAGGCAGGTCCGGGACCCAGTACTTC.

The V call is TRBV7-2, the J call TRBJ2-2, with TRBD1 matching 11 bases. The CDR3 covers 15 residues. In germline, CDR1 is SGHTA, CDR2 FQGNSA. J was trimmed by 3 bases and V by 5 bases; bases with no gene match: 2. As DNA, the CDR3 is TGTGCCAGCAGCCGGGACAGGGGGGACACCGGGGAGCTGTTTTTT. Protein sequence: CASSRDRGDTGELFF.

The rearrangement links TRBV7-8 to TRBJ1-4; D might be TRBD1 (5 bases). The CDR3 is 15 amino acids. The germline V and J ends were trimmed by 2 bases and 5 bases, with 12 bases remaining between them. The germline V gene encodes CDR1 SGHVS and CDR2 FQNEAQ. The CDR3 nucleotides are TGTGCCAGCAGCTTAATGACGGGGGGGAATGAAAAACTGTTTTTT. As protein: CASSLMTGGNEKLFF.

CDR3 sequence (DNA): TGTGCCTGGAGTCGCTTCACCGGGGAGCTGTTTTTT. As protein: CAWSRFTGELFF. The chain joins TRBV30 to TRBJ2-2; D gene ambiguous. The CDR3 extends over 12 amino acids. Germline CDR1 GTSNPN, CDR2 SVGIG (reference sequence). Trimming removed 2 bases from V and 4 bases from J, with 5 bases in between.

The chain recombines TRBV20-1 with TRBJ2-5, with 7 bases that match TRBD1. J gave up 0 bases and V 4 bases, and 8 bases lay outside the gene matches. The CDR3 consists of 15 residues. Germline CDR1 DFQATT, CDR2 SNEGSKA (reference sequence). CDR3 DNA: TGCAGTGCTATCCGGACAGGAATTAACCAAGAGACCCAGTACTTC. It translates to CSAIRTGINQETQYF.

This clonotype showed up just a few times. The chain employs TRBV20-1 and TRBJ1-1; D not certain. Germline V gives CDR1 DFQATT, CDR2 SNEGSKA (reference sequence). CDR3 length: 13 amino acids. The V gene lost 7 bases and the J gene lost 1 base, with 13 bases spanning the gap. CDR3 sequence: CSVHFLGNTEAFF. Written as DNA, the CDR3 is TGCAGTGTTCACTTCCTGGGGAACACTGAAGCTTTCTTT.

The rearrangement joins TRBV7-2 to TRBJ1-1; no reliable D call. This CDR3 region has 14 residues. Trimming shortened V by 0 bases and J by 1 base, and 6 bases separated the two germline ends. The V gene's germline CDR1 is SGHTA and CDR2 FQGNSA. The CDR3 loop reads CASSLARRNTEAFF. The CDR3 DNA reads as TGTGCCAGCAGCTTAGCTCGGAGGAACACTGAAGCTTTCTTT.

Relative to its sample, this clonotype is large. The chain couples TRBV10-2 to TRBJ1-5; D is unresolved. Trimming stripped 0 bases from V and 4 bases from J, with 10 bases between. This CDR3 region has 15 residues. Germline V gives CDR1 WSHSY, CDR2 SAAADI. CDR3 protein: CASSESSGGNQPQHF. DNA for the CDR3: TGCGCCAGCAGTGAGTCTAGCGGCGGAAATCAGCCCCAGCATTTT.

The CDR3, as DNA: TGTGCCAGCAGCAAATTTTGGCGGGAGAGCACAGATACGCAGTATTTT. Protein sequence: CASSKFWRESTDTQYF. This sequence joins TRBV21-1 and TRBJ2-3; the D call of TRBD2 is as the table states it, not checked on the DNA. TRBV21-1 is annotated as a pseudogene. The CDR3 runs to 16 residues.

The chain is built from TRBV19 and TRBJ1-2; 7 positions match TRBD1. The CDR3 length is 14 residues. CDR1 and CDR2 (germline): LNHDA, SQIVND (reference sequence). V shed 9 bases, J shed 3 bases, and the junction held 10 bases outside the gene matches. CDR3 nucleotide sequence: TGTGCCAGCGAGAAAAGGGGGCGCGACTATGGCTACACCTTC. Translation: CASEKRGRDYGYTF.

The J gene is TRBJ1-1, the V gene TRBV28, with D possibly matching TRBD1 (5 bases). Germline V CDR1 and CDR2: MDHEN, SYDVKM. CDR3 size: 13 residues. The V gene lost 2 bases and the J gene lost 4 bases, with 8 bases spanning the gap. The CDR3 here is CASSLRGFTEAFF. The CDR3 region has the DNA TGTGCCAGCAGTTTACGGGGGTTCACTGAAGCTTTCTTT.

The J gene is TRBJ2-5, the V gene TRBV6-1, with TRBD1 identical over 12 bases. This CDR3 spans 14 amino acids. CDR1 is MNHNS, CDR2 SASEGT, per germline. J gave up 5 bases and V 6 bases, and 4 bases lay outside the gene matches. CDR3 sequence (DNA): TGTGCCAGCAGATGGGACAGGGGGCGGGAGACCCAGTACTTC. Translation: CASRWDRGRETQYF.

The chain has TRBV12-3 or TRBV12-4 and TRBJ1-1; D unresolved. The CDR3 is 15 amino acids. The germline V and J ends were trimmed by 7 bases and 1 base, with 16 bases remaining between them. Here the CDR3 DNA reads TGTGCCAGCAAGATCCTACTCGCACGGAACACTGAAGCTTTCTTT. Its translation: CASKILLARNTEAFF.

This sequence joins TRBV11-3 and TRBJ2-2, with D perhaps TRBD2 (5 bases). Trimming cost V 1 base and J 4 bases, with 10 bases left between them. CDR1 is SGHNT, CDR2 YENEEA, per germline. The CDR3 covers 15 residues. CDR3 loop: CASSLGTAITGELFF. The CDR3 bases are TGTGCCAGCAGCTTAGGGACTGCCATCACCGGGGAGCTGTTTTTT.

In DNA, the CDR3 is TGTGCCACCAGCAGGCTAGGCAGTGAGCAGTTCTTC. Translating it yields CATSRLGSEQFF. The chain recombines TRBV15 with TRBJ2-1; D not certain. Germline-derived CDR1 and CDR2 are LNHNV and YYDKDF (reference sequence). V was shortened by 3 bases and J by 9 bases, with 9 bases between the two germline ends. This CDR3 has 12 amino acids.

The V call is TRBV5-1, the J call TRBJ1-2; 8 bases match TRBD1. Losses at the gene ends were 8 bases for V and 4 bases for J; bases not matched to a gene: 4. The CDR3 is 12 residues long. Germline values: CDR1 SGHRS, CDR2 YFSETQ. The chain's CDR3 is CARSGGSYGYTF. For the CDR3, the DNA is TGCGCCAGGTCAGGGGGCAGCTATGGCTACACCTTC.